Described below is a single T cell receptor beta chain sequence and its context. The authors reverse transcribed roughly 0.5 to 1 ug RNA with random hexamers. MiXCR, applied by TCRdb to the immunoSEQ multiplex PCR reads, yields one record per CDR3 protein. The sample includes a few hundred thousand distinct CDR3 sequences, roughly 96% of them seen just once. The record originates from a study of CD8 T cells in Susac syndrome. V lost 3 bases, J lost 1 base, and 3 bases stayed unmatched. This CDR3 region has 14 residues. Germline assignment: CDR1 GTSNPN and CDR2 SVGIG (reference sequence). Sequenced: CD4+ T cells from PBMCs. The receptor comes from a human donor with multiple sclerosis. The chain employs TRBV30 and TRBJ1-2; 9 nucleotides agree with TRBD1. For the CDR3, the DNA is TGTGCCTGGAGGCAGGGACAGGGTAACTATGGCTACACCTTC. It codes for CAWRQGQGNYGYTF.